A single sample gave rise to the 18 T cell receptor beta chains below, sequenced in a study of human thymus T cells. The assay was immunoSEQ multiplex PCR, and TCRdb's table has in-frame clones only and misses some. The sample records tens of thousands of clones, approximately 95% being singletons. From resections taken during corrective heart surgery, the thymus tissue was obtained. Sequencing input: thymus tissue. The receptors stem from a girl under three years old with a congenital heart defect but otherwise immunologically healthy.

This chain connects TRBV4-1 to TRBJ2-1; 8 positions agree with TRBD1. The germline gives CDR1 MGHRA, CDR2 YSYEKL. CDR3 length: 16 amino acids. J gave up 7 bases and V 3 bases, and 11 bases lay outside the gene matches. CDR3 DNA sequence: TGCGCCAGCAGCCACGACGGCGGACAGGGTGGGAATGAGCAGTTCTTC. Residues: CASSHDGGQGGNEQFF.

V and J are TRBV18 and TRBJ1-3; 8 nucleotides line up with TRBD1. Per the germline V gene, CDR1 is KGHSH and CDR2 is LQKENI. The CDR3 has 17 amino acids. Unmatched junction bases numbered 9, after V lost 4 bases and J lost 1 base. The CDR3 nucleotides read TGTGCCAGCTCACGAAGGGGCAGGGGGCGTTCTGGAAACACCATATATTTT. Protein: CASSRRGRGRSGNTIYF.

The V and J genes are TRBV7-2 and TRBJ2-3, with TRBD2 matching 12 bases. This CDR3 contains 16 residues. V trimming: 5 bases; J trimming: 2 bases; junction bases outside the gene matches: 5. Germline CDR1 SGHTA, CDR2 FQGNSA. In DNA, the CDR3 is TGTGCCAGCAGCCCAAGGACTAGCGGGAACACAGATACGCAGTATTTT. It is translated as CASSPRTSGNTDTQYF.

The chain is built from TRBV28 and TRBJ1-5; D is perhaps TRBD1 (5 bases). V was shortened by 3 bases and J by 1 base, with 16 bases between the two germline ends. This CDR3 has 17 residues. The germline V gene encodes CDR1 MDHEN and CDR2 SYDVKM. The CDR3 sequence is CASSFVHRGVSNQPQHF. CDR3 coding DNA: TGTGCCAGCAGTTTTGTTCATCGGGGCGTCAGCAATCAGCCCCAGCATTTT.

This chain uses TRBV30 with TRBJ2-1; 11 positions match TRBD2. The CDR3 spans 17 residues. V gave up 1 base and J gave up 7 bases; unmatched junction bases: 12. Per the germline V gene, CDR1 is GTSNPN and CDR2 is SVGIG (reference sequence). The CDR3, as DNA: TGTGCCTGGAGTGCCCAGCTACTCGGGACTAGCGGTAATGAGCAGTTCTTC. As protein: CAWSAQLLGTSGNEQFF.

This clone has more than one count but fewer than ten. The V gene is TRBV10-3, the J gene TRBJ2-3; 7 bases are a match to TRBD1. This CDR3 spans 13 amino acids. In germline, CDR1 is ENHRY, CDR2 SYGVKD. After removal of 7 bases from V and 3 bases from J, the junction contained 4 bases not matched to a gene. CDR3 region: CAINTGATDTQYF. CDR3 DNA sequence: TGTGCCATCAATACAGGGGCGACAGATACGCAGTATTTT.

Only one count was recorded for this clone. V gene TRBV4-1 combines with J gene TRBJ2-7, with D unclear. With 4 bases removed from V and 5 bases from J, the gap between germline ends came to 21 bases. Germline-derived CDR1 and CDR2 are MGHRA and YSYEKL. The CDR3 has 16 amino acids. The CDR3 region is CASSPQARRRLNEQYF. Here the CDR3 DNA reads TGCGCCAGCAGCCCCCAAGCCCGGCGGCGTTTGAACGAGCAGTACTTC.

The chain is built from TRBV7-2 and TRBJ1-1; 7 nucleotides agree with TRBD1. The V segment lost 6 bases and the J segment 1 base; nucleotides outside the gene matches: 8. The CDR3 runs to 15 residues. Germline V gene sequence: CDR1 SGHTA, CDR2 FQGNSA. CDR3 nucleotide sequence: TGTGCCAGCAGGAGACAGGGCGGGGGGAACACTGAAGCTTTCTTT. It codes for CASRRQGGGNTEAFF.

The DNA of the CDR3 is TGTGCCAGCAGTTACTCGACAGGGATTATGGAGGAGCTGTTTTTT. It specifies CASSYSTGIMEELFF. V and J are TRBV6-5 and TRBJ2-2; 7 positions match TRBD1. The CDR3 runs to 15 residues. V lost 0 bases to trimming and J lost 10 bases; unmatched junction nucleotides: 8. Germline V lookup: CDR1 MNHEY, CDR2 SVGAGI.

The chain couples TRBV19 to TRBJ2-6; D unclear. Germline CDR1 is LNHDA and CDR2 is SQIVND (reference sequence). Trimming pared 0 bases from V and 1 base from J, leaving 16 bases between. The CDR3 spans 19 residues. The CDR3 region is CASSIDLVYEVSGANVLTF. CDR3 coding DNA: TGTGCCAGTAGTATAGATCTGGTCTATGAGGTATCTGGGGCCAACGTCCTGACTTTC.

CDR3 nucleotides: TGTGCCAGCAGCTCTCCGGGAATCATCTATGGCTACACCTTC. Translated, it gives CASSSPGIIYGYTF. The rearrangement joins TRBV13 to TRBJ1-2; unclear D gene. Germline assignment: CDR1 PRHDT and CDR2 FYEKMQ (reference sequence). V was shortened by 4 bases and J by 4 bases, with 13 bases between the two germline ends. The CDR3 is 14 amino acids.

V is TRBV4-1 and J is TRBJ2-5, with D perhaps matching TRBD2 (7 bases). The CDR3 runs to 15 residues. The germline V gene encodes CDR1 MGHRA and CDR2 YSYEKL. Trimming removed 0 bases from V and 2 bases from J, with 10 bases in between. CDR3 coding DNA: TGCGCCAGCAGCCAAGAGGGAGGGGGGCAAGAGACCCAGTACTTC. It encodes CASSQEGGGQETQYF.

This chain connects TRBV5-8 to TRBJ1-3, with a possible D match to TRBD1 (5 bases). CDR3 length: 16 amino acids. Per germline, CDR1 SGHTS and CDR2 YDEGEE. V was shortened by 0 bases and J by 4 bases, with 14 bases between the two germline ends. Here the CDR3 DNA reads TGTGCCAGCAGCTTGGCCGGCGGGGCGGGAGGAAACACCATATATTTT. Translated, it gives CASSLAGGAGGNTIYF.

The genes are TRBV11-2 and TRBJ2-3; TRBD2 matches at 10 bases. The ends lost 0 bases at V and 0 bases at J; junction bases unmatched: 9. Per the germline V gene, CDR1 is SGHAT and CDR2 is FQNNGV. The CDR3 length is 19 residues. CDR3 coding DNA: TGTGCCAGCAGCTTAGACTGGGGACTAGCGCTTACTAGCACAGATACGCAGTATTTT. Translation: CASSLDWGLALTSTDTQYF. The variable domain in full, with the rest retrieved from reference TRBV11-2 and TRBJ2-3, is EAGVAQSPRYKIIEKRQSVAFWCNPISGHATLYWYQQILGQGPKLLIQFQNNGVVDDSQLPKDRFSAERLKGVDSTLKIQPAKLEDSAVYLCASSLDWGLALTSTDTQYFGPGTRLTVL.

CDR3 amino acids: CASSHAGHRAGGYGYTF. For the CDR3, the DNA is TGTGCCAGCAGCCACGCAGGGCACAGGGCCGGCGGCTATGGCTACACCTTC. This sequence joins TRBV7-6 and TRBJ1-2; D might be TRBD1 (6 bases). The CDR3 contains 17 residues. From germline, CDR1 is SGHVS and CDR2 FNYEAQ. Trimming pared 5 bases from V and 4 bases from J, leaving 23 bases between.

The rearrangement links TRBV15 to TRBJ2-5; D is unclear. Germline V gene data show CDR1 as LNHNV and CDR2 as YYDKDF (reference sequence). The CDR3 runs to 15 residues. Trimming left V 4 bases short and J 5 bases short, with 17 bases between. As DNA, the CDR3 is TGTGCCACCAGCATCCGGAGCTCCTCTCGGGAGACCCAGTACTTC. Amino acids: CATSIRSSSRETQYF.

The chain carries TRBV5-4 and TRBJ2-7, with 9 bases aligning to TRBD1. The V and J ends lost 3 bases and 5 bases, in that order; junction bases with no gene match: 18. The CDR3 runs to 18 residues. Germline lookup yields CDR1 SGHNT and CDR2 YYREEE (reference sequence). DNA of the CDR3: TGTGCCAGCAGCTACAGATTTGTACCGGGACAGGGTTACCACGAGCAGTACTTC. Its translation is CASSYRFVPGQGYHEQYF.

The CDR3, as DNA: TGTGCCAGCAGCTCTAGCTCCTACGAGCAGTACTTC. This encodes CASSSSSYEQYF. The chain couples TRBV11-2 to TRBJ2-7; D ambiguous. Per the germline V gene, CDR1 is SGHAT and CDR2 is FQNNGV. Trimming took 4 bases from V and 0 from J, leaving 4 bases between them. The CDR3 has 12 amino acids.